Listed below are T cell receptor beta chains from one sample, sequenced in a study of T-cell memory formation after mild COVID-19. Using its own MiXCR run on the 5' RACE reads, TCRdb lists one record per CDR3 protein. The sample has hundreds of thousands of distinct CDR3 sequences, roughly 21% seen once. What was sequenced was PBMCs or a T cell subset sorted from them (not recorded which). The receptors stem from an adult woman who had mild COVID-19 (a few samples of this study predate the infection). Cell type and time point are not known. CDR3s include the opening cysteine and the closing phenylalanine or tryptophan. Each record gives: J gene, clone size, D gene, V gene, CDR3 DNA, CDR3 protein. D genes are given only for firm matches. Size values are once, few and many counts, or a class for expanded clones, and some rows have none.

j_call: TRBJ2-5; clone_size: -; d_call: -; v_call: TRBV7-2; cdr3_nt: TGTGCCAGCAGCACCTACCAAGAGACCCAGTACTTC; cdr3_aa: CASSTYQETQYF
j_call: TRBJ2-5; clone_size: -; d_call: -; v_call: TRBV18; cdr3_nt: TGTGCCAGCTCACCTCTGGCCACGCGGATCAGGGAGACCCAGTACTTC; cdr3_aa: CASSPLATRIRETQYF
j_call: TRBJ2-2; clone_size: -; d_call: -; v_call: TRBV3-1; cdr3_nt: TGTGCCAGCAGCCCTACCAGACGGACCGGGAACACCGGGGAGCTGTTTTTT; cdr3_aa: CASSPTRRTGNTGELFF
j_call: TRBJ1-1; clone_size: -; d_call: -; v_call: TRBV29-1; cdr3_nt: TGCAGCGTTGAAGGCCCAAGAGGGGGGAGCACTGAAGCTTTCTTT; cdr3_aa: CSVEGPRGGSTEAFF
j_call: TRBJ2-7; clone_size: few; d_call: -; v_call: TRBV3-1; cdr3_nt: TGTGCCAGCAGCCAAGTGGCGGGGACCGACTACGAGCAGTACTTC; cdr3_aa: CASSQVAGTDYEQYF
j_call: TRBJ2-4; clone_size: few; d_call: TRBD1; v_call: TRBV6-5; cdr3_nt: TGTGCCAGCAGTTTCGACAGGGTTGCCAAAAACATTCAGTACTTC; cdr3_aa: CASSFDRVAKNIQYF
j_call: TRBJ2-4; clone_size: -; d_call: TRBD1; v_call: TRBV11-1; cdr3_nt: TGTGCCAGCAGCTCCTCCCCGGGGACAGGGGGGGACATTCAGTACTTC; cdr3_aa: CASSSSPGTGGDIQYF
j_call: TRBJ2-3; clone_size: few; d_call: TRBD1; v_call: TRBV13; cdr3_nt: TGTGCCAGCAGCTTAGAGGGACAGGGGACAGCAGATACGCAGTATTTT; cdr3_aa: CASSLEGQGTADTQYF
j_call: TRBJ2-2; clone_size: -; d_call: TRBD1; v_call: TRBV27; cdr3_nt: TGTGCCAGCAGTTCGACAGGGGGCTGGGCCGGGGAGCTGTTTTTT; cdr3_aa: CASSSTGGWAGELFF
j_call: TRBJ2-7; clone_size: -; d_call: TRBD1; v_call: TRBV5-1; cdr3_nt: TGCGCCAGCAGCTTCACGGGACAGGGCTACGAGCAGTACTTC; cdr3_aa: CASSFTGQGYEQYF
j_call: TRBJ1-2; clone_size: -; d_call: -; v_call: TRBV27; cdr3_nt: TGTGCCAGCAACGATCACTTAGGGGGCTACACCTTC; cdr3_aa: CASNDHLGGYTF
j_call: TRBJ2-5; clone_size: few; d_call: -; v_call: TRBV29-1; cdr3_nt: TGCAGCGTTCTTGGCGTCCTGGTGGAGACCCAGTACTTC; cdr3_aa: CSVLGVLVETQYF
j_call: TRBJ1-1; clone_size: -; d_call: TRBD1; v_call: TRBV6-1; cdr3_nt: TGTGCCAGCAGTTCCCGGGACAGAGGTAGGACTGAAGCTTTCTTT; cdr3_aa: CASSSRDRGRTEAFF
j_call: TRBJ1-1; clone_size: -; d_call: -; v_call: TRBV18; cdr3_nt: TGTGCCAGCTCACCACAGACAGAAAACACTGAAGCTTTCTTT; cdr3_aa: CASSPQTENTEAFF
j_call: TRBJ2-1; clone_size: -; d_call: -; v_call: TRBV18; cdr3_nt: TGTGCCAGCTCACCCGTCCCCTGGTCGGATGATGAGCAGTTCTTC; cdr3_aa: CASSPVPWSDDEQFF
j_call: TRBJ2-6; clone_size: many; d_call: -; v_call: TRBV7-2; cdr3_nt: TGTGCCAGCAGCTTAGTGGTTTGGAGGACTCAACTCTCTGGGGCCAACGTCCTGACTTTC; cdr3_aa: CASSLVVWRTQLSGANVLTF
j_call: TRBJ1-2; clone_size: few; d_call: TRBD1; v_call: TRBV30; cdr3_nt: TGTGCCTGGAGACCAACGGGGGGCACAGGGGTCGGCTACACCTTC; cdr3_aa: CAWRPTGGTGVGYTF
j_call: TRBJ2-7; clone_size: few; d_call: TRBD1; v_call: TRBV27; cdr3_nt: TGTGCCAGCAGTACCCATTCCGGACAGGGTAGCTACGAGCAGTACTTC; cdr3_aa: CASSTHSGQGSYEQYF
j_call: TRBJ1-2; clone_size: few; d_call: -; v_call: TRBV6-2/TRBV6-3; cdr3_nt: TGTGCCAGCAGTGAACCGACCGGGACGGTCTATGGCTACACCTTC; cdr3_aa: CASSEPTGTVYGYTF
j_call: TRBJ2-6; clone_size: few; d_call: -; v_call: TRBV15; cdr3_nt: TGTGCCACCAGCAGACCGGGACTCAACTCTGGGGCCAACGTCCTGACTTTC; cdr3_aa: CATSRPGLNSGANVLTF
j_call: TRBJ2-1; clone_size: -; d_call: TRBD1; v_call: TRBV2; cdr3_nt: TGTGCCACGCAGGTAGAGGGGGCGGAGAGCAATGAGCAGTTCTTC; cdr3_aa: CATQVEGAESNEQFF
j_call: TRBJ2-5; clone_size: few; d_call: -; v_call: TRBV9; cdr3_nt: TGTGCCAGCAGCGTAGAAGAGGATACAGGGTGGGGTAAAGAGACCCAGTACTTC; cdr3_aa: CASSVEEDTGWGKETQYF
j_call: TRBJ1-1; clone_size: few; d_call: TRBD1; v_call: TRBV20-1; cdr3_nt: TGCAGTGCTTCACAGGGGGCGAGGAACACTGAAGCTTTCTTT; cdr3_aa: CSASQGARNTEAFF
j_call: TRBJ2-3; clone_size: -; d_call: -; v_call: TRBV12-3/TRBV12-4; cdr3_nt: TGTGCCAGCAGTTTAGCACAGGCCACAGATACGCAGTATTTT; cdr3_aa: CASSLAQATDTQYF
j_call: TRBJ1-6; clone_size: few; d_call: -; v_call: TRBV19; cdr3_nt: TGTGCCAGTAGATACGACCGACTCAATTCACCCCTCCACTTT; cdr3_aa: CASRYDRLNSPLHF
j_call: TRBJ2-2; clone_size: -; d_call: -; v_call: TRBV30; cdr3_nt: TGTGCCTGGATCCCGGGACCGGGCACCGGGGAGCTGTTTTTT; cdr3_aa: CAWIPGPGTGELFF
j_call: TRBJ2-5; clone_size: few; d_call: -; v_call: TRBV20-1; cdr3_nt: TGCAGTGCCAGAGACTCACTTACCCGGGAGACCCAGTACTTC; cdr3_aa: CSARDSLTRETQYF
j_call: TRBJ2-5; clone_size: many; d_call: -; v_call: TRBV18; cdr3_nt: TGTGCCAGCTCACCTGGAAAAGAGACCCAGTACTTC; cdr3_aa: CASSPGKETQYF
j_call: TRBJ2-1; clone_size: -; d_call: -; v_call: TRBV27; cdr3_nt: TGTGCCAGCAGTTTACGGTCCAACCTAGGGAATCATGAGCAGTTCTTC; cdr3_aa: CASSLRSNLGNHEQFF
j_call: TRBJ2-6; clone_size: -; d_call: -; v_call: TRBV18; cdr3_nt: TGTGCCAGCTCACCTCGTCGGGGCCCGACCTACTCTGGGGCCAACGTCCTGACTTTC; cdr3_aa: CASSPRRGPTYSGANVLTF
j_call: TRBJ2-3; clone_size: -; d_call: TRBD1; v_call: TRBV5-4; cdr3_nt: TGTGCCAGCAGCCGAGGACAGGCCACAGATACGCAGTATTTT; cdr3_aa: CASSRGQATDTQYF
j_call: TRBJ2-3; clone_size: -; d_call: TRBD2; v_call: TRBV2; cdr3_nt: TGTGCCAGCAGAGGACTAGCGGCAAAGACAGATACGCAGTATTTT; cdr3_aa: CASRGLAAKTDTQYF
j_call: TRBJ2-7; clone_size: many; d_call: -; v_call: TRBV7-8; cdr3_nt: TGTGCCAGCAGCTTAGGGACGAGGGGCCCCTACGAGCAGTACTTC; cdr3_aa: CASSLGTRGPYEQYF
j_call: TRBJ1-5; clone_size: few; d_call: TRBD1; v_call: TRBV29-1; cdr3_nt: TGCAGCGTTACGGGACAGGGGGGCAATCAGCCCCAGCATTTT; cdr3_aa: CSVTGQGGNQPQHF
j_call: TRBJ2-1; clone_size: -; d_call: TRBD2; v_call: TRBV6-5; cdr3_nt: TGTGCCAGCAGTTACCTCAGGACTAGCGGGGGTAATGAGCAGTTCTTC; cdr3_aa: CASSYLRTSGGNEQFF
j_call: TRBJ2-2; clone_size: few; d_call: TRBD2; v_call: TRBV5-1; cdr3_nt: TGCGCCAGCAGCTTCAAATCCGGGACTAGCGGGCCCGGGGAGCTGTTTTTT; cdr3_aa: CASSFKSGTSGPGELFF
j_call: TRBJ1-1; clone_size: -; d_call: -; v_call: TRBV4-1; cdr3_nt: TGCGCCAGCAGCCACAGGACGGTGAACACTGAAGCTTTCTTT; cdr3_aa: CASSHRTVNTEAFF
j_call: TRBJ2-5; clone_size: once; d_call: -; v_call: TRBV7-2; cdr3_nt: TGTGCCAGCTCACCAGTAACGGGGGAAAAGCGCGGGACCCAGTACTTC; cdr3_aa: CASSPVTGEKRGTQYF
j_call: TRBJ2-7; clone_size: few; d_call: -; v_call: TRBV4-2; cdr3_nt: TGTGCCAGCAGCCAACGAGGCTCTAGGGTCGACGAGCAGTACTTC; cdr3_aa: CASSQRGSRVDEQYF
j_call: TRBJ2-2; clone_size: -; d_call: -; v_call: TRBV27; cdr3_nt: TGTGCCAGCAAGTCTCTGAGGTTTGGCGGGGAGCTGTTTTTT; cdr3_aa: CASKSLRFGGELFF
j_call: TRBJ1-2; clone_size: few; d_call: -; v_call: TRBV4-3; cdr3_nt: TGCGCCAGCAGCCAAGATCGTTTTCTGCTCTATGGCTACACCTTC; cdr3_aa: CASSQDRFLLYGYTF
j_call: TRBJ1-1; clone_size: many; d_call: -; v_call: TRBV7-9; cdr3_nt: TGTGCCAGCAGCTTAGGGACGGGAACTGAAGCTTTCTTT; cdr3_aa: CASSLGTGTEAFF
j_call: TRBJ2-1; clone_size: -; d_call: -; v_call: TRBV7-9; cdr3_nt: TGTGCCAGCAGCTGGTCGGGAAAGGAGTACAATGAGCAGTTCTTC; cdr3_aa: CASSWSGKEYNEQFF
j_call: TRBJ1-1; clone_size: -; d_call: -; v_call: TRBV28; cdr3_nt: TGTGCCAGCAGTTTTGGAACCCGGTCGGTGAACACTGAAGCTTTCTTT; cdr3_aa: CASSFGTRSVNTEAFF
j_call: TRBJ2-3; clone_size: few; d_call: -; v_call: TRBV24-1; cdr3_nt: TGTGCCACGGAGGGCGCCCTGGATACGCAGTATTTT; cdr3_aa: CATEGALDTQYF
j_call: TRBJ2-7; clone_size: few; d_call: -; v_call: TRBV27; cdr3_nt: TGTGCCAGCAGTTTAGAAAAGACCTACGAGCAGTACTTC; cdr3_aa: CASSLEKTYEQYF